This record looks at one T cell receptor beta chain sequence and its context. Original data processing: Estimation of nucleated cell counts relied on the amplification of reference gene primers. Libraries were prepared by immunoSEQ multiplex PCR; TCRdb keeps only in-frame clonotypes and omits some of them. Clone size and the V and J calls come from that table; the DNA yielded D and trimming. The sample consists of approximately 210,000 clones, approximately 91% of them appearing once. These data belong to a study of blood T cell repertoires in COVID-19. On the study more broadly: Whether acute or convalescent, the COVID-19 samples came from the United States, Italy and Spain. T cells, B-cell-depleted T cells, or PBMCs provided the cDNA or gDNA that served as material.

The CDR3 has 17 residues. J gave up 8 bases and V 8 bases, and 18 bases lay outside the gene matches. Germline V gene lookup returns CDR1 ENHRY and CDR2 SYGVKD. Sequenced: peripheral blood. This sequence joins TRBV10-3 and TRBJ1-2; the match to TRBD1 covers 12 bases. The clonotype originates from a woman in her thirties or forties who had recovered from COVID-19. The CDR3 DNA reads TGTGCCATCGGGTCGGACGGGACAGGGGGCCTTCACGCCGGCTACACCTTC. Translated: CAIGSDGTGGLHAGYTF.